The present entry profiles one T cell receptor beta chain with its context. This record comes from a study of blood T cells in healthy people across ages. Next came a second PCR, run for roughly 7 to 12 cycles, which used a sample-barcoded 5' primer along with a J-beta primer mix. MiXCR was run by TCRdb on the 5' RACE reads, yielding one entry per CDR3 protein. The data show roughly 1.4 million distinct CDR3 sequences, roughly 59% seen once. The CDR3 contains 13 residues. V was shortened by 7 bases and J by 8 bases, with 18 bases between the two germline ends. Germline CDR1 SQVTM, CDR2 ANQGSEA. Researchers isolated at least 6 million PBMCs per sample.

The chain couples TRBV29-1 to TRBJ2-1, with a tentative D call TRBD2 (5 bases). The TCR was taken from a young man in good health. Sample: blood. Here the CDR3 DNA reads TGCAGCGCCCTAGGGCGGGCCCTACATGAGCAGTTCTTC. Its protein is CSALGRALHEQFF.